This TCR beta chain is from a study of T cell responses to AZD1222 COVID-19 vaccine (dated by TCRdb to the early 2020s). For context, the study as a whole: TCR sequencing covered roughly 230 trial participants: 200 to 220 given two doses of AZD1222 and about 26 given two doses of MenACWY control vaccine. Trial participants were enrolled into age subgroups of 18-55, 56-69 and 70-plus years, which contained roughly 140, 27 and 60 TCR-sequenced participants, respectively.

The CDR3 regions of human TCRbeta chains were analyzed by immunosequencing. Per the original workflow: Repertoire TCRs were matched against a reference library of SARS-CoV-2-specific TCRs generated with the MIRA antigen-specificity platform. Breadth meant the fraction of unique TCRs that were SARS-CoV-2-associated, whereas depth meant the fraction of total T cells that were SARS-CoV-2-associated. Using the MIRA data, every spike-specific TCR was mapped to the spike region that the TCR reacted to and assigned to either a CD4 or a CD8 class. Log10-transformed breadth and depth values were compared by one-way ANOVA with Sidak's multiple comparisons tests. As stored in TCRdb, this immuneACCESS dataset retains in-frame rearrangements with V and J assigned. A fraction of the clones does not appear; measured against another copy, unresolved V genes explain less than half of the discrepancy, and the remainder lacks a known reason. V and J calls and clone size are as listed in that table; D and trimming were resolved from the DNA. The sample table contains around 150,000 clones; only one count was recorded for 88% of them. The ten most abundant clones make up 3% to 3.5% of the sample.

CDR3 length: 13 amino acids, cysteine to phenylalanine. Only CDR3 DNA is held: 39 bases, read in frame from base 1. V is shortened by 4 bases, J by 4 bases, and the region joining them spans 13 bases. CDR1 is given as GTSNPN and CDR2 as SVGIG, both from the germline V gene (reference sequence). What the time point label conveys for this sample: baseline before first vaccination. The treatment or condition label for this specimen denotes: meningococcal conjugate vaccine given as trial control. The vaccinee samples were drawn from two UK trials, COV001 and COV002, one of which was a single-blind randomized controlled phase 2/3 trial testing AZD1222 (ChAdOx1 nCoV-19) in healthy adults. For TCRbeta chain sequencing, PBMC samples were collected from trial participants at day 0 and at day 28 after the second dose. Turning to this clone: Its cognate antigen has yet to be identified. No base quality information exists; no much larger clone differs at one position. Other DNA sequences within the sample encode an identical CDR3.

Points the paper makes about the study in general: Conclusions about previously exposed vaccinees are limited, since just six AZD1222 recipients were seropositive for SARS-CoV-2 at baseline. In the small 56-69-year group, the increase in depth fell short of significance, most likely because of low power. Reportedly, close to half of the unique spike-specific TCRs recognized epitopes lying outside the regions that are mutated in the B.1.351 and B.1.1.7 variants. The vaccine-associated CD4 TCRs covered the entire spike protein, and the dominant responses fell in regions 160-218 and 743-854. After two AZD1222 doses, both the breadth and the depth of spike-specific TCRs were significantly higher than at day 0 and than in MenACWY recipients. Because no samples from the day 14 peak response were available, repertoires could be characterized only after the peak T cell response. Participants were mostly white British and included more females than males, and it was suggested by the authors that clonal diversity may have been underestimated.

The chain employs TRBV30 and TRBJ1-2; tentative D gene TRBD1, with 6 bases matching. This TCR was sampled from an adult in good health. Here the sequenced sample was peripheral blood, taken on day 0 of MenACWY control vaccination. The DNA reads TGTGCCTGGACGGCGGGGGGCGGCTATGGCTACACCTTC. Its translation is CAWTAGGGYGYTF.